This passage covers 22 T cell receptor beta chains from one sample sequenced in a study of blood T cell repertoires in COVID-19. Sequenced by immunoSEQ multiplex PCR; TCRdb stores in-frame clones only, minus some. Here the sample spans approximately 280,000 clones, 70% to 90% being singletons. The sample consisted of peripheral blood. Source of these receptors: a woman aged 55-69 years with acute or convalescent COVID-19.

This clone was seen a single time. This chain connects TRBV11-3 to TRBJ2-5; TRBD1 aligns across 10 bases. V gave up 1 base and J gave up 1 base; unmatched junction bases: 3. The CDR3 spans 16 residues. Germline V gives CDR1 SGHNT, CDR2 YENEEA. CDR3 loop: CASSLGRQGAQETQYF. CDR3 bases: TGTGCCAGCAGCTTAGGTCGACAGGGGGCCCAAGAGACCCAGTACTTC.

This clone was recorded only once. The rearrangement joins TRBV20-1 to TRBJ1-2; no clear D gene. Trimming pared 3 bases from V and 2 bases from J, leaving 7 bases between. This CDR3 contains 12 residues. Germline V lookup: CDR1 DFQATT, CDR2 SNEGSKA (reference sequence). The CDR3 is CSASLRNYGYTF. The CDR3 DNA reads TGCAGTGCTAGTCTTCGGAACTATGGCTACACCTTC.

The CDR3 region has the DNA TGTGCCAGCAGCGCCGGTGGGGGCTCTTCCTCCTACGAGCAGTACTTC. Its protein product is CASSAGGGSSSYEQYF. V usage is TRBV9 and J usage is TRBJ2-7; D possibly corresponds to TRBD1 (6 bases). Trimming stripped 3 bases from V and 0 bases from J, with 16 bases between. Per germline, CDR1 SGDLS and CDR2 YYNGEE. The CDR3 has 16 residues. Complete variable domain (other parts from reference TRBV9 and TRBJ2-7): DSGVTQTPKHLITATGQRVTLRCSPRSGDLSVYWYQQSLDQGLQFLIQYYNGEERAKGNILERFSAQQFPDLHSELNLSSLELGDSALYFCASSAGGGSSSYEQYFGPGTRLTVT.

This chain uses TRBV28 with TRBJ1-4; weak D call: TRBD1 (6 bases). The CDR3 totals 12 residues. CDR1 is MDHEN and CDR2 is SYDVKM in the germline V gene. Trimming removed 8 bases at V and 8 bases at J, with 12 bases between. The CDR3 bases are TGTGCCAGCGAGGGGGTGGGGGAAAAACTGTTTTTT. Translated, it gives CASEGVGEKLFF.

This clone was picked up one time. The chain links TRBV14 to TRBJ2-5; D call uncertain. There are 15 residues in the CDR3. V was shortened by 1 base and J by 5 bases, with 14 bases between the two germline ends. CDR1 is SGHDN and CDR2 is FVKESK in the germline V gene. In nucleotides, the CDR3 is TGTGCCAGCAGCCAAGCCGCCGCGGCGCGGGAGACCCAGTACTTC. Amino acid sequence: CASSQAAAARETQYF.

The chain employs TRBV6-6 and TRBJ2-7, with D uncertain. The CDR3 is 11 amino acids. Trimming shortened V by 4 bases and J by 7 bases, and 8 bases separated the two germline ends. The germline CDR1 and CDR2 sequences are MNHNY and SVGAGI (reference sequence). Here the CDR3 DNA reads TGTGCCAGCAGTTCGGGTGGAGAGCAGTACTTC. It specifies CASSSGGEQYF.

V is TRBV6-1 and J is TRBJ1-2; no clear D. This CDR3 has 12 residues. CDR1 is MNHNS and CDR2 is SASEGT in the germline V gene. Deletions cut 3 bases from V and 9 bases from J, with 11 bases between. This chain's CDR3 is CASSEAGLRYTF. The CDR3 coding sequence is TGTGCCAGCAGTGAGGCAGGTCTCCGCTACACCTTC.

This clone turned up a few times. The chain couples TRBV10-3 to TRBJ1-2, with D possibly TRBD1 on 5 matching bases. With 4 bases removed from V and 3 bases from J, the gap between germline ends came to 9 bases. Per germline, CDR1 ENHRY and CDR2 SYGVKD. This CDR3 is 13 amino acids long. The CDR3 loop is CAISVGGDYGYTF. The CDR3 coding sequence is TGTGCCATCAGTGTTGGGGGGGACTATGGCTACACCTTC.

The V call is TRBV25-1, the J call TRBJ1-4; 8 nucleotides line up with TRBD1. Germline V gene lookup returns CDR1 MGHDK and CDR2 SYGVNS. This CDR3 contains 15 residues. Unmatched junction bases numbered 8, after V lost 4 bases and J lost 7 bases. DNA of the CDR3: TGTGCCAGCAGTGTATTTGCTGGGACAGGTGAAAAACTGTTTTTT. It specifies CASSVFAGTGEKLFF.

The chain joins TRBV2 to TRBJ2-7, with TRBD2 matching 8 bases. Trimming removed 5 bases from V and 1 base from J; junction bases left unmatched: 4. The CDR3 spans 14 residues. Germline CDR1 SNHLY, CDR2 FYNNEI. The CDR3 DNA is TGTGCCAGCAGTCTGACTAGCGCTTCCTACGAGCAGTACTTC. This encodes CASSLTSASYEQYF.

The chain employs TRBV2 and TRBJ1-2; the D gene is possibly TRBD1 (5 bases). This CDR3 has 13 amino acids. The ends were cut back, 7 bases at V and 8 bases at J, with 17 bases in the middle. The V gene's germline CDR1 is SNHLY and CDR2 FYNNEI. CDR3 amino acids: CASKTDSPRGYTF. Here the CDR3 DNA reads TGTGCCAGCAAAACCGACAGCCCGAGGGGCTACACCTTC.

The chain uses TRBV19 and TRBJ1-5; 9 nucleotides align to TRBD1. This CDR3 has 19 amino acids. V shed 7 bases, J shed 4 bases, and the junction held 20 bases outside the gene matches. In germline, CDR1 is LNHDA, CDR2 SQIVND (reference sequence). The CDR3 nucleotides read TGTGCCAGTACCGCGCCACCCGGGACAGGGCCCCCTCGAAATCAGCCCCAGCATTTT. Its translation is CASTAPPGTGPPRNQPQHF.

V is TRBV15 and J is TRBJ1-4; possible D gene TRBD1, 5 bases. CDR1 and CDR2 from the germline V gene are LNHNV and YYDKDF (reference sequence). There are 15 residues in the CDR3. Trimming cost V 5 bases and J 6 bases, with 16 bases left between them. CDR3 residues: CATSAQGAADEKLFF. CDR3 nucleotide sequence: TGTGCCACCAGCGCCCAAGGGGCGGCCGATGAAAAACTGTTTTTT.

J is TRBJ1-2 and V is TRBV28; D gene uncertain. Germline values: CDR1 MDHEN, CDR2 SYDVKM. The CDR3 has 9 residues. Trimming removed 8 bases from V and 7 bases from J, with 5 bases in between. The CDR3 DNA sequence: TGTGCCAGCGGGCCTGGCTACACCTTC. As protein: CASGPGYTF.

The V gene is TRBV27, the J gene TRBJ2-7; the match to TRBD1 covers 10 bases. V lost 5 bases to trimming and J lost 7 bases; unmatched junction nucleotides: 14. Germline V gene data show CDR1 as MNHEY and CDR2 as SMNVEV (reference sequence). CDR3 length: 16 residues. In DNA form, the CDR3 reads TGTGCCAGCAGTGCATCCCGGGACAGGGGTGTTGCGGAGCAGTACTTC. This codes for CASSASRDRGVAEQYF.

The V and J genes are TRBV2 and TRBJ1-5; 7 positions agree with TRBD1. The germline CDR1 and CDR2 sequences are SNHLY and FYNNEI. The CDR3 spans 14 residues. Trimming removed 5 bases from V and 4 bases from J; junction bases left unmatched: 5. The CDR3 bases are TGTGCCAGCAGTTTTCGACAGGGTAATCAGCCCCAGCATTTT. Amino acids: CASSFRQGNQPQHF.

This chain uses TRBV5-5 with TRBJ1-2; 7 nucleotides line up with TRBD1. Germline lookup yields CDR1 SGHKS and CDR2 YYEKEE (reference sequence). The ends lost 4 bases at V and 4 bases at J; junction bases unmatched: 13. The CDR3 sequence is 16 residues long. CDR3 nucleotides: TGTGCCAGCAGCGCGGACACCGGGACAGTTCTCTATGGCTACACCTTC. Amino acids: CASSADTGTVLYGYTF. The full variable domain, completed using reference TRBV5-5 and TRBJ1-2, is DAGVTQSPTHLIKTRGQQVTLRCSPISGHKSVSWYQQVLGQGPQFIFQYYEKEERGRGNFPDRFSARQFPNYSSELNVNALLLGDSALYLCASSADTGTVLYGYTFGSGTRLTVV.

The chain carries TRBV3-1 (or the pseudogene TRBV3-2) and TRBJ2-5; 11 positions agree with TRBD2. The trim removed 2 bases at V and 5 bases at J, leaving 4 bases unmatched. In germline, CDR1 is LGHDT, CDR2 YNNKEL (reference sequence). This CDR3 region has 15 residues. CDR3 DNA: TGTGCCAGCAGCCAATCACTAGCGGGGGCGGAGACCCAGTACTTC. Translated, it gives CASSQSLAGAETQYF.

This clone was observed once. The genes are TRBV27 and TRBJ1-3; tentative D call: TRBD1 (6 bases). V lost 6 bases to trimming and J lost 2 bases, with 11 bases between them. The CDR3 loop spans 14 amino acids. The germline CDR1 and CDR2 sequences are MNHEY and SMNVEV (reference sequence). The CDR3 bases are TGTGCCAGCAGAAGGGGGGGTACTGGAAACACCATATATTTT. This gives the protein CASRRGGTGNTIYF.

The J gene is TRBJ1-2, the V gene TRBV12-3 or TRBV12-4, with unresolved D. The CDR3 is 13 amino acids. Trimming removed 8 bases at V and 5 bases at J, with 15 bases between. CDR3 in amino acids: CASSTAGQYGYTF. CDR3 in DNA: TGTGCCAGCTCTACAGCGGGCCAGTATGGCTACACCTTC.

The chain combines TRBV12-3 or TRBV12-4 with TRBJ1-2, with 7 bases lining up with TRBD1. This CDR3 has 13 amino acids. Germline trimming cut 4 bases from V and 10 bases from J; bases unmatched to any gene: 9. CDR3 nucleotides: TGTGCCAGCAGTTCAGAGACAGGGTTCTCCTACACCTTC. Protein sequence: CASSSETGFSYTF.

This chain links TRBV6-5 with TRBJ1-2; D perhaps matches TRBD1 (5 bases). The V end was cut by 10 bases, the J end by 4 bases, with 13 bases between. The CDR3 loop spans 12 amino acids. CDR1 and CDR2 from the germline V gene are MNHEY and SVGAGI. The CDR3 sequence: CATSGGSYGYTF. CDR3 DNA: TGTGCCACGTCCGGGGGGAGCTATGGCTACACCTTC.